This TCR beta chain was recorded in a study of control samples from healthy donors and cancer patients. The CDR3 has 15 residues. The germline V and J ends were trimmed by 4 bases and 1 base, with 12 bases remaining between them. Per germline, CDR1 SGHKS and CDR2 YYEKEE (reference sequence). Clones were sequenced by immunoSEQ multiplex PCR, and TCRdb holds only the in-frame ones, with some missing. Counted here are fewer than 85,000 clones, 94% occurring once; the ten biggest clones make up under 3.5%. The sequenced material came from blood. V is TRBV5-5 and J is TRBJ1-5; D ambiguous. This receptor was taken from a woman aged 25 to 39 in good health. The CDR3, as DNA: TGTGCCAGCAGCCGCCAGGTTGGCAGCAATCAGCCCCAGCATTTT. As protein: CASSRQVGSNQPQHF.